One and the same sample provided the 4 T cell receptor beta chains below, sequenced in a study of T-cell reconstitution after alpha-beta-depleted transplantation in children. Unique molecular identifiers tagged the TCRbeta library. TCRdb reprocessed the PCR reads with MiXCR, giving one entry per CDR3 protein. The sample carries a few hundred thousand distinct CDR3 sequences, 20% recorded once. The sequences come from PBMCs from the stem cell graft donor, collected from the stem cell graft. The source of these receptors is a human donor who donated a stem cell graft to a child with acute myeloid leukemia.

The V and J genes are TRBV28 and TRBJ2-3, with D possibly matching TRBD2 (7 bases). V dropped 6 bases and J dropped 9 bases, with 19 bases sitting between them. This CDR3 contains 14 residues. Germline V gives CDR1 MDHEN, CDR2 SYDVKM. CDR3 DNA: TGTGCCAGCAGCCCCCGGGGGGCCTCCCAGACGCAGTATTTT. It is translated as CASSPRGASQTQYF. The entire variable domain, with the rest obtained from reference TRBV28 and TRBJ2-3, is as follows: DVKVTQSSRYLVKRTGEKVFLECVQDMDHENMFWYRQDPGLGLRLIYFSYDVKMKEKGDIPEGYSVSREKKERFSLILESASTNQTSMYLCASSPRGASQTQYFGPGTRLTVL.

The CDR3 is CASSRVGSRQFF. The CDR3 region has the DNA TGTGCCAGCAGTCGTGTAGGCTCCCGGCAGTTCTTC. V usage is TRBV14 and J usage is TRBJ2-1; D ambiguous. Trimming left V 6 bases short and J 12 bases short, with 15 bases between. The germline V gene encodes CDR1 SGHDN and CDR2 FVKESK. This CDR3 region has 12 residues.

The CDR3 DNA reads TGTGCCAGCAGTGGAGACAACTCCTACGAGCAGTACTTC. It encodes CASSGDNSYEQYF. The rearrangement uses TRBV28 and TRBJ2-7; D is unresolved. Germline CDR1 is MDHEN and CDR2 is SYDVKM. Trimming stripped 5 bases from V and 0 bases from J, with 8 bases between. The CDR3 extends over 13 amino acids.

This clonotype showed up just a few times. V gene TRBV27 combines with J gene TRBJ2-2, with 10 bases identical to TRBD2. CDR1 is MNHEY and CDR2 is SMNVEV in the germline V gene (reference sequence). The CDR3 runs 14 residues. Trimming cost V 7 bases and J 6 bases; bases outside gene matches: 5. The CDR3 loop is CASTPGLASGELFF. The DNA for the CDR3 is TGTGCCAGCACCCCGGGACTAGCGTCCGGGGAGCTGTTTTTT.